The T cell receptor (beta chain) described here comes from a study of shared clonotypes between healthy human individuals. Study conclusions and caveats: Rarefaction analysis demonstrated incomplete sorted-subset sequencing notwithstanding large depth. Estimated clonotype richness was generally higher in naive than memory subsets. Shared across four donors were roughly 4.8% of the naive CD4 clonotypes. Sequencing depth was expected to affect clonotype sharing among donors.

Profiled with immunoSEQ multiplex PCR; TCRdb holds only in-frame clones, not every one. Among some 1 million clones listed, around 76% were seen once. As concerns this clone: The antigen is undetermined.

Material for sequencing was memory CD4+ T cells sorted from blood. Specified subset: CD45RA-negative fraction. The receptor was isolated from a man between 18 and 29 years old in good health.

The CDR3 coding sequence is TGTGCCAGCAGTCTCATTCGTGGGTCGGCGGATGAGCAGTACTTC. It encodes CASSLIRGSADEQYF. V usage is TRBV2 and J usage is TRBJ2-7; D gene unclear. Germline V gives CDR1 SNHLY, CDR2 FYNNEI. The CDR3 has 15 residues. Deletions cut 5 bases from V and 7 bases from J, with 21 bases between. The variable domain in full, with the rest retrieved from reference TRBV2 and TRBJ2-7, is EPEVTQTPSHQVTQMGQEVILRCVPISNHLYFYWYRQILGQKVEFLVSFYNNEISEKSEIFDDQFSVERPDGSNFTLKIRSTKLEDSAMYFCASSLIRGSADEQYFGPGTRLTVT.